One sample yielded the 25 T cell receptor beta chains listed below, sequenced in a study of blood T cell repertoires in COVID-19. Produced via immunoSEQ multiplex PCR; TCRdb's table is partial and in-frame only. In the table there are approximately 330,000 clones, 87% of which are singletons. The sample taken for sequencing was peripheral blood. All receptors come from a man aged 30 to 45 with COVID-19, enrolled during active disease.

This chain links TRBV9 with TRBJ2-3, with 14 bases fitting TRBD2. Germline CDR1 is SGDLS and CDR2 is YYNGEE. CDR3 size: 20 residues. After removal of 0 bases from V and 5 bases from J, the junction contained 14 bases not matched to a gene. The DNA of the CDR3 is TGTGCCAGCAGCGTAGCCCCCGTGCGACTAGCGGGGGGGCTGGAAGATACGCAGTATTTT. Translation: CASSVAPVRLAGGLEDTQYF.

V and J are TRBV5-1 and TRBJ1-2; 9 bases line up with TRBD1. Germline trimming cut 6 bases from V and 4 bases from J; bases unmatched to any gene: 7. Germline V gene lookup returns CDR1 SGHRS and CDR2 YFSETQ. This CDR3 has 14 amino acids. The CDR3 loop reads CASKRTGASYGYTF. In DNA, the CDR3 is TGCGCCAGCAAAAGGACAGGGGCCAGCTATGGCTACACCTTC.

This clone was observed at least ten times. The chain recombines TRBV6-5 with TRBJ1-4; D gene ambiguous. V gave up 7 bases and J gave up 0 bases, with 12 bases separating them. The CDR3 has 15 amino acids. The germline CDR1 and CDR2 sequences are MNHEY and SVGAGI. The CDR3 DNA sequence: TGTGCCAGCACGAGGGTAACAGCAACTAATGAAAAACTGTTTTTT. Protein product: CASTRVTATNEKLFF.

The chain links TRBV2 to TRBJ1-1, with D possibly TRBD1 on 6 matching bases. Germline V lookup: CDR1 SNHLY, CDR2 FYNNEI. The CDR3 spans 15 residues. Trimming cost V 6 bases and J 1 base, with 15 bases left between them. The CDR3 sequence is CASRLQGSWNTEAFF. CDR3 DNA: TGTGCCAGCAGGCTACAGGGTTCATGGAACACTGAAGCTTTCTTT.

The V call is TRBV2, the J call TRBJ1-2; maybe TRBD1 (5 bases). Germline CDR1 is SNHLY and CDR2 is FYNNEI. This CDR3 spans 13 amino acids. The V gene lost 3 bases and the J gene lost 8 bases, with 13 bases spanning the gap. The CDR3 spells CASSDIRRGGYTF. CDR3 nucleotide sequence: TGTGCCAGCAGTGATATACGGAGGGGCGGCTACACCTTC.

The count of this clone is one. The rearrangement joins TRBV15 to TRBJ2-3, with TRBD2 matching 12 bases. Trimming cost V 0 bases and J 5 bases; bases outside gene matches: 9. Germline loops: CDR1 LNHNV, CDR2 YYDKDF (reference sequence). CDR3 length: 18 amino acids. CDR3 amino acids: CATSRDGLLAGGQDTQYF. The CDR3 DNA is TGTGCCACCAGCAGAGATGGTCTCCTAGCGGGGGGGCAAGATACGCAGTATTTT.

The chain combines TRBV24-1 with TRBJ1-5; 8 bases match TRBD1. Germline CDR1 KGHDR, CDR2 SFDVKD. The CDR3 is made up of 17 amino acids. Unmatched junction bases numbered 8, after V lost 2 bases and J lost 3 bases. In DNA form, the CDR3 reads TGTGCCACCAGTGATTCCAGGACAGGGCCCCTCAATCAGCCCCAGCATTTT. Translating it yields CATSDSRTGPLNQPQHF.

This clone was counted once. The CDR3 nucleotides are TGTGCCAGCAGCTCCCCTAAGACAGGGGGCGAGGACGAGCAGTACTTC. It yields the protein CASSSPKTGGEDEQYF. The rearrangement links TRBV7-6 to TRBJ2-7; the match to TRBD1 covers 10 bases. The CDR3 is 16 residues long. Germline V gene data show CDR1 as SGHVS and CDR2 as FNYEAQ. V dropped 4 bases and J dropped 5; count of bases not matched to a gene: 11.

The CDR3 nucleotides are TGCGCCAGCAGCCATGACAGGGGGGCTAATTCACCCCTCCACTTT. It translates to CASSHDRGANSPLHF. The rearrangement uses TRBV5-1 and TRBJ1-6; 9 positions agree with TRBD1. Germline V gene data show CDR1 as SGHRS and CDR2 as YFSETQ. This CDR3 is 15 amino acids long. Trimming took 4 bases from V and 6 from J; bases not matched to a gene: 5.

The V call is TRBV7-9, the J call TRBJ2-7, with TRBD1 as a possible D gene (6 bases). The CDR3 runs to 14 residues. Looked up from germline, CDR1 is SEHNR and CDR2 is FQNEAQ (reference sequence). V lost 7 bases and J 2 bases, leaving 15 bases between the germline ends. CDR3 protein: CASTADRNTYEQYF. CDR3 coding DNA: TGTGCCAGCACAGCCGACAGGAACACCTACGAGCAGTACTTC.

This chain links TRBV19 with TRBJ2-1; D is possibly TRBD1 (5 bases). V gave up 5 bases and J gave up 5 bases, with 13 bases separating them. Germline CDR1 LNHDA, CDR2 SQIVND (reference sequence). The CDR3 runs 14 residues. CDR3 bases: TGTGCCAGTAGTCCCCTTACAGGAAACAATGAGCAGTTCTTC. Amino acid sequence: CASSPLTGNNEQFF. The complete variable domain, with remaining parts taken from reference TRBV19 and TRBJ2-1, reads DGGITQSPKYLFRKEGQNVTLSCEQNLNHDAMYWYRQDPGQGLRLIYYSQIVNDFQKGDIAEGYSVSREKKESFPLTVTSAQKNPTAFYLCASSPLTGNNEQFFGPGTRLTVL.

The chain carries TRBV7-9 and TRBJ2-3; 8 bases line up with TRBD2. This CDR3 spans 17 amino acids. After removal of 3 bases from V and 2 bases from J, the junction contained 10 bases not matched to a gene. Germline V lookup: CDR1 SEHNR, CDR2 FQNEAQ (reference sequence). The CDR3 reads CASSLGLVGGSTDTQYF. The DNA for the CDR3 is TGTGCCAGCAGCTTGGGACTAGTTGGCGGGTCCACAGATACGCAGTATTTT.

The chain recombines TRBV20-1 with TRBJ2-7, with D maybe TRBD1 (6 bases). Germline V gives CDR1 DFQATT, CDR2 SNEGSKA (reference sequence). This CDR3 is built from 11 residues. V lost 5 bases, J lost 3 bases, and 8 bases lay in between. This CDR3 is CSALQGYEQYF. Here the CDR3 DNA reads TGCAGTGCTTTACAGGGCTACGAGCAGTACTTC.

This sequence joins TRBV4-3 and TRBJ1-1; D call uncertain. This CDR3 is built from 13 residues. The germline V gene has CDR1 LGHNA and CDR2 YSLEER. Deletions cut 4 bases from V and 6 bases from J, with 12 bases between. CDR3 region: CASSPGRASEAFF. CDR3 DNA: TGCGCCAGCAGCCCCGGGAGGGCGTCTGAAGCTTTCTTT.

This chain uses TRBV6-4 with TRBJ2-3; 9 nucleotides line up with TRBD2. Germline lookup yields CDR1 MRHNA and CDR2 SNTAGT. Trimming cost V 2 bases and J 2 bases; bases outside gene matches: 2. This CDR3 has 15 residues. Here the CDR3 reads CASSDGGLATDTQYF. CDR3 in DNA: TGTGCCAGCAGTGACGGGGGACTAGCCACAGATACGCAGTATTTT.

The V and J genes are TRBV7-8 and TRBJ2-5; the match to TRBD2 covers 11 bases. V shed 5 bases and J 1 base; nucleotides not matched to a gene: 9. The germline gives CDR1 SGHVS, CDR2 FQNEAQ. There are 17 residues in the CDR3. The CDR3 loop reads CASSLISSGRLQETQYF. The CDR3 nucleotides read TGTGCCAGCAGCCTCATTTCTAGCGGGAGGCTCCAAGAGACCCAGTACTTC.

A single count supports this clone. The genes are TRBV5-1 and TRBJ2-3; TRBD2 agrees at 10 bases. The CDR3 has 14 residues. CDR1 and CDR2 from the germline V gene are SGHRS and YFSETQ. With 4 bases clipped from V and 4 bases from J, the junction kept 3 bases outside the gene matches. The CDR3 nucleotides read TGCGCCAGCAGCCCGGGACTAGCGCCAGATACGCAGTATTTT. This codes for CASSPGLAPDTQYF.

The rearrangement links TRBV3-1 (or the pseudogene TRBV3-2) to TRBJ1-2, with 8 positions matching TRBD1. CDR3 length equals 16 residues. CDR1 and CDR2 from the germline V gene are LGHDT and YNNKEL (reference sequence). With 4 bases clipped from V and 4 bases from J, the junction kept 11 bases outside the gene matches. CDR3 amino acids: CASSPTGTGHLYGYTF. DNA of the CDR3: TGTGCCAGCAGCCCGACCGGGACAGGCCACCTCTATGGCTACACCTTC.

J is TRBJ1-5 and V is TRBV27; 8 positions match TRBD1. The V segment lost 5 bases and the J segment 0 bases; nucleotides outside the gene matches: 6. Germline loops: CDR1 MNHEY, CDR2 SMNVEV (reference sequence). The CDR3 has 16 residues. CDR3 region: CASSRHRGDSNQPQHF. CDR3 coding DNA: TGTGCCAGCAGTCGTCACAGGGGGGATAGCAATCAGCCCCAGCATTTT.

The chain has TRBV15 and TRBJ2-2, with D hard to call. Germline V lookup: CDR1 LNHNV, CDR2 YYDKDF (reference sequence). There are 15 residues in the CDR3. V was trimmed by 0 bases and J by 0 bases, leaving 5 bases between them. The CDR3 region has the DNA TGTGCCACCAGCAGAGACGCGACGAACACCGGGGAGCTGTTTTTT. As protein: CATSRDATNTGELFF. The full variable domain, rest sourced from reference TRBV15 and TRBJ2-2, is DAMVIQNPRYQVTQFGKPVTLSCSQTLNHNVMYWYQQKSSQAPKLLFHYYDKDFNNEADTPDNFQSRRPNTSFCFLDIRSPGLGDTAMYLCATSRDATNTGELFFGEGSRLTVL.

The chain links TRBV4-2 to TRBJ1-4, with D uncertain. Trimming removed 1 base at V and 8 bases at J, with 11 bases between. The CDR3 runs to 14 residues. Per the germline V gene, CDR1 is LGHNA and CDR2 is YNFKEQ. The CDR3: CASSQGQEGEKLFF. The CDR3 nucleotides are TGTGCCAGCAGCCAAGGCCAGGAGGGAGAAAAACTGTTTTTT.

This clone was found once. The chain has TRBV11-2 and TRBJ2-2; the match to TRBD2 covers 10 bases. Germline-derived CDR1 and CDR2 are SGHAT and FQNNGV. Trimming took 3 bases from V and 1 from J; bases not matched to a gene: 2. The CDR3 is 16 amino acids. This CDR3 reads CASSFGLAVNTGELFF. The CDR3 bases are TGTGCCAGCAGCTTCGGACTAGCGGTGAACACCGGGGAGCTGTTTTTT.

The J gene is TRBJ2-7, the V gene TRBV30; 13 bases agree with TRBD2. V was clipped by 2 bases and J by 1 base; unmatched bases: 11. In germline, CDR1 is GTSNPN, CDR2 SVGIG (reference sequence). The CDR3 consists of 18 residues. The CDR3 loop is CAWSHERTSGSPSYEQYF. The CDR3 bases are TGTGCCTGGAGTCACGAAAGGACTAGCGGGAGCCCGTCCTACGAGCAGTACTTC.

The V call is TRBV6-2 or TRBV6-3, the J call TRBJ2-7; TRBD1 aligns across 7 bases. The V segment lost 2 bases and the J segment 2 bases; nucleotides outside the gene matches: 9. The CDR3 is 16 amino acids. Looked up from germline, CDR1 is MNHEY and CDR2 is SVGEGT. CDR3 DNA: TGTGCCAGCAGTTACGGGGTAGGACAGGCTACCTACGAGCAGTACTTC. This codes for CASSYGVGQATYEQYF.

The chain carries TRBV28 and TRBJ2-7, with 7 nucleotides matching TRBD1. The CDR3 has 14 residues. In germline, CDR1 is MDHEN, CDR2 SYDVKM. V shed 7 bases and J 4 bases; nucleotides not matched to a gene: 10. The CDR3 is CASTLGTAVYEQYF. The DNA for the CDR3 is TGTGCCAGCACCCTGGGGACAGCGGTGTACGAGCAGTACTTC.